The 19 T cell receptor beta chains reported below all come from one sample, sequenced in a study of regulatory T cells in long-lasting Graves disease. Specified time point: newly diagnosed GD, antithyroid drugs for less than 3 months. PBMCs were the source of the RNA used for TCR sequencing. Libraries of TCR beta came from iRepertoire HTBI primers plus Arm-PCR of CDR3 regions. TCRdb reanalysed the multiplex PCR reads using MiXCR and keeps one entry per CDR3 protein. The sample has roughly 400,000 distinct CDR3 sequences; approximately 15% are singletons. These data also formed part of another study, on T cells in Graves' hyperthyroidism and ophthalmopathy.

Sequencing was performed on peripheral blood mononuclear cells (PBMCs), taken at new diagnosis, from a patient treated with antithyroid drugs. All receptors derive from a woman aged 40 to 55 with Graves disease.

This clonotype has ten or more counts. The CDR3: CASSWGFGNTEAFF. The CDR3 DNA reads as TGTGCCAGCAGCTGGGGGTTCGGGAACACTGAAGCTTTCTTT. V is TRBV5-5 and J is TRBJ1-1, with a possible D match to TRBD1 (5 bases). The CDR3 extends over 14 amino acids. Germline V CDR1 and CDR2: SGHKS, YYEKEE (reference sequence). V was trimmed by 3 bases and J by 1 base, leaving 10 bases between them.

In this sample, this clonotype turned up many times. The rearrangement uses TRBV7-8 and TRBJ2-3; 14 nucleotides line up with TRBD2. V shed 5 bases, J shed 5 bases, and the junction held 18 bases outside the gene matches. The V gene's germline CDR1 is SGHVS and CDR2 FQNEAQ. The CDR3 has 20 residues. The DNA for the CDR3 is TGTGCCAGCAGCCTACGACCTGGACTAGCGGGAGGCCCGGGGGGAGATACGCAGTATTTT. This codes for CASSLRPGLAGGPGGDTQYF.

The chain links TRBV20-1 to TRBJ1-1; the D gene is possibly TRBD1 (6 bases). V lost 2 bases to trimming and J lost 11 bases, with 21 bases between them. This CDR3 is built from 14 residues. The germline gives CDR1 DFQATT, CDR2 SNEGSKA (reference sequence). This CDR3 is CSARSPPGAPGAFF. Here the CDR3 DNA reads TGCAGTGCTAGATCCCCGCCGGGGGCCCCAGGGGCTTTCTTT.

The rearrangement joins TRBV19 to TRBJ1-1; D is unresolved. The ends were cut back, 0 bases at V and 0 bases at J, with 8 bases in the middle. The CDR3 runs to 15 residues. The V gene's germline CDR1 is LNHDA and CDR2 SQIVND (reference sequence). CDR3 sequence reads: CASSIDDGMNTEAFF. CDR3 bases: TGTGCCAGTAGTATAGATGACGGCATGAACACTGAAGCTTTCTTT.

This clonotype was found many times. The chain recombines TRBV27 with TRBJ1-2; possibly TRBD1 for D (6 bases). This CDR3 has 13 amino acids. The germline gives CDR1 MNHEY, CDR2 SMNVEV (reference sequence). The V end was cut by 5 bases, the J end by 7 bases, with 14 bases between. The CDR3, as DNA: TGTGCCAGCAGTAAGGGGGACCTAGGTGGCTACACCTTC. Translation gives CASSKGDLGGYTF.

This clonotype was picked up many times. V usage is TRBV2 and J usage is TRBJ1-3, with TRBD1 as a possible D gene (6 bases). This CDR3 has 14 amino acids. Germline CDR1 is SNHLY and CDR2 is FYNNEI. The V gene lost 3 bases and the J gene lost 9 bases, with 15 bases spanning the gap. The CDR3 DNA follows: TGTGCCAGCAGTGATTCGGGACACCGGGTCACCATATATTTT. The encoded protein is CASSDSGHRVTIYF.

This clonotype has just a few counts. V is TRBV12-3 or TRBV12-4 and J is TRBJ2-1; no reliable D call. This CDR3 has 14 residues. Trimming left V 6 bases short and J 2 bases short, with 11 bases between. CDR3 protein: CASRSGSTYNEQFF. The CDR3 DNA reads TGTGCCAGCAGGTCCGGGTCGACCTACAATGAGCAGTTCTTC.

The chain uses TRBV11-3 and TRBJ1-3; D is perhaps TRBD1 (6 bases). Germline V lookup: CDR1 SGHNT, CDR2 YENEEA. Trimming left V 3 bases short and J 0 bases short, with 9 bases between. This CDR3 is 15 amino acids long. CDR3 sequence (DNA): TGTGCCAGCAGCTTCGGACAGCTCTCTGGAAACACCATATATTTT. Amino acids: CASSFGQLSGNTIYF.

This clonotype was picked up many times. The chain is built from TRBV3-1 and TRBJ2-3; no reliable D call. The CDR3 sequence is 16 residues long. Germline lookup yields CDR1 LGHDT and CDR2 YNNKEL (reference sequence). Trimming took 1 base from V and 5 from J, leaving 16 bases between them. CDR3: CASSQVFAQRGDTQYF. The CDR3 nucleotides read TGTGCCAGCAGCCAAGTTTTTGCGCAGCGAGGAGATACGCAGTATTTT.

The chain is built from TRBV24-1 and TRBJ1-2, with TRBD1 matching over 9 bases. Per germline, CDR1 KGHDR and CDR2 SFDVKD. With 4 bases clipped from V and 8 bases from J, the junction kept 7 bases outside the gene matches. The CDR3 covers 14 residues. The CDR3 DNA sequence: TGTGCCACCAGTGACCCCGACAGGGGGAAAGGCTACACCTTC. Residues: CATSDPDRGKGYTF.

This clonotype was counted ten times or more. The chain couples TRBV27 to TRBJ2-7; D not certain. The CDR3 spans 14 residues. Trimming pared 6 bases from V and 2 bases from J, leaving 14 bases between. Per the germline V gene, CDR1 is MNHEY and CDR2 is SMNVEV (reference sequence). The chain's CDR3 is CASRIAGSAYEQYF. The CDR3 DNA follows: TGTGCCAGCAGGATAGCCGGGTCGGCCTACGAGCAGTACTTC.

The CDR3 loop reads CASRSNSGHEQYF. The CDR3 DNA is TGTGCCAGCAGATCCAACTCGGGGCACGAGCAGTACTTC. This chain links TRBV7-9 with TRBJ2-7, with D perhaps matching TRBD1 or TRBD2 (5 bases each). The V gene's germline CDR1 is SEHNR and CDR2 FQNEAQ (reference sequence). This CDR3 comprises 13 residues. The ends were cut back, 6 bases at V and 5 bases at J, with 14 bases in the middle.

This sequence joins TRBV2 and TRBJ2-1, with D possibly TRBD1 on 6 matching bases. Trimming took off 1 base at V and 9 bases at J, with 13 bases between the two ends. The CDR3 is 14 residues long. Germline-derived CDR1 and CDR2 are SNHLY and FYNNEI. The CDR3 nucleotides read TGTGCCAGCAGTGAAGGGGGCCAGGGGACTGAGCAGTTCTTC. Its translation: CASSEGGQGTEQFF.

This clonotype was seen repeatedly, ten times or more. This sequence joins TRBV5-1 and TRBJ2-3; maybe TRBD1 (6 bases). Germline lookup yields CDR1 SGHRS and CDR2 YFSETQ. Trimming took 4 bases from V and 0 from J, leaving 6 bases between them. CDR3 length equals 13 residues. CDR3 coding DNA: TGCGCCAGCAGCGACAGGAGCACAGATACGCAGTATTTT. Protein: CASSDRSTDTQYF.

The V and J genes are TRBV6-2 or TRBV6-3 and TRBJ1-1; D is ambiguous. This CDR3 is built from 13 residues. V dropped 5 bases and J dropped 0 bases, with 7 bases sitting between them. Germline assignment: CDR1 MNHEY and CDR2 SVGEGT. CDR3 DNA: TGTGCCAGCAGTGAAGGGCTGAACACTGAAGCTTTCTTT. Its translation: CASSEGLNTEAFF.

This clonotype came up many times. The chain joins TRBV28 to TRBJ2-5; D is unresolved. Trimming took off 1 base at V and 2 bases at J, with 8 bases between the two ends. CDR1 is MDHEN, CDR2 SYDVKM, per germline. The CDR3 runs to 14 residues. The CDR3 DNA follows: TGTGCCAGCAGTTTATTGGCAGCTCAAGAGACCCAGTACTTC. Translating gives CASSLLAAQETQYF.

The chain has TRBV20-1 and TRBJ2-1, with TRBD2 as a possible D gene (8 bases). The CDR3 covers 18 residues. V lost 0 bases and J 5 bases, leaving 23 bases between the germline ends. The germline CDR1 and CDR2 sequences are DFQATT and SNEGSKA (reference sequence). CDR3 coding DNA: TGCAGTGCTAGAGATGTGGGGACTAGAAGGGGGCCCGACAATGAGCAGTTCTTC. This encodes CSARDVGTRRGPDNEQFF.

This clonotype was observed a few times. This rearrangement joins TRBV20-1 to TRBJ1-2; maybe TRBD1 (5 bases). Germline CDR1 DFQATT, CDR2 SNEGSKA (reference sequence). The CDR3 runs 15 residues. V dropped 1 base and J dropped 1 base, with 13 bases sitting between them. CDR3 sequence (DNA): TGCAGTGCTAGAGGGGCACCAGGGTATAACTATGGCTACACCTTC. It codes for CSARGAPGYNYGYTF.

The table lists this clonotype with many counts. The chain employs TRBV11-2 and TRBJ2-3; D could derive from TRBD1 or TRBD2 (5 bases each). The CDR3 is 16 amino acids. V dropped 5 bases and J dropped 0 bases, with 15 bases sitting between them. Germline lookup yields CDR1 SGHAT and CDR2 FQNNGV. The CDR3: CASSPQGWGSTDTQYF. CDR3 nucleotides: TGTGCCAGCAGCCCCCAAGGGTGGGGGAGCACAGATACGCAGTATTTT.